These T cell receptor beta chains were read from a single sample in a study of shared clonotypes between healthy human individuals. Sequencing used immunoSEQ multiplex PCR; TCRdb keeps in-frame clones, though not all of them. Of around 2.1 million clones in the sample, just over 90% were seen once. What was sequenced was naive CD8+ T cells from PBMCs. These receptors were collected from a man between 18 and 29 years old in good health. Some clones in this sample may be carry-over from other donors' samples. Both conserved end residues are part of each CDR3. Each record gives: D gene, clone size, V gene, J gene, CDR3 protein, CDR3 DNA. D genes are given only for firm matches. Clone size is given for some rows only: seen once, a few or many times, or a class if the clone is expanded.

D gene: NA; clone size: few; V gene: TRBV30; J gene: TRBJ1-5; CDR3 protein: CAWSVNSLNGQPQHF; CDR3 DNA: TGTGCCTGGAGTGTTAACTCGCTAAACGGGCAGCCCCAGCATTTT
D gene: NA; clone size: NA; V gene: TRBV29-1; J gene: TRBJ2-6; CDR3 protein: CSVELVSSGANVLTF; CDR3 DNA: TGCAGCGTTGAATTGGTTTCCTCTGGGGCCAACGTCCTGACTTTC
D gene: NA; clone size: NA; V gene: TRBV13; J gene: TRBJ1-1; CDR3 protein: CASSFRSSLNTEAFF; CDR3 DNA: TGTGCCAGCAGCTTCCGCTCCTCACTGAACACTGAAGCTTTCTTT
D gene: NA; clone size: NA; V gene: TRBV15; J gene: TRBJ2-1; CDR3 protein: CATSRGRGFDNEQFF; CDR3 DNA: TGTGCCACCAGCAGAGGAAGGGGGTTCGACAATGAGCAGTTCTTC
D gene: TRBD1; clone size: NA; V gene: TRBV5-1; J gene: TRBJ2-3; CDR3 protein: CASSETGIPPDTQYF; CDR3 DNA: TGCGCCAGCAGTGAGACAGGGATCCCCCCAGATACGCAGTATTTT
D gene: NA; clone size: NA; V gene: TRBV2; J gene: TRBJ2-3; CDR3 protein: CASKFWGGGTDTQYF; CDR3 DNA: TGTGCCAGCAAGTTCTGGGGAGGAGGGACAGATACGCAGTATTTT
D gene: TRBD1; clone size: NA; V gene: TRBV7-3; J gene: TRBJ2-6; CDR3 protein: CASSLSRTGPGANVLTF; CDR3 DNA: TGTGCCAGCAGCTTAAGCCGGACAGGCCCTGGGGCCAACGTCCTGACTTTC
D gene: NA; clone size: NA; V gene: TRBV19; J gene: TRBJ1-2; CDR3 protein: CATSLSPSANYGYTF; CDR3 DNA: TGTGCCACCTCCCTATCCCCGAGCGCGAACTATGGCTACACCTTC
D gene: NA; clone size: NA; V gene: TRBV11-1; J gene: TRBJ1-1; CDR3 protein: CASTPGGPDRNTEAFF; CDR3 DNA: TGTGCCAGCACCCCGGGCGGCCCCGACCGGAACACTGAAGCTTTCTTT
D gene: TRBD2; clone size: NA; V gene: TRBV30; J gene: TRBJ2-1; CDR3 protein: CACLAGGMYNEQFF; CDR3 DNA: TGTGCCTGTTTAGCGGGAGGGATGTACAATGAGCAGTTCTTC
D gene: NA; clone size: NA; V gene: TRBV29-1; J gene: TRBJ2-1; CDR3 protein: CSVEDGDIVYEQFF; CDR3 DNA: TGCAGCGTTGAAGATGGGGACATTGTCTATGAGCAGTTCTTC
D gene: NA; clone size: NA; V gene: TRBV2; J gene: TRBJ1-2; CDR3 protein: CASSAGTYGYTF; CDR3 DNA: TGTGCCAGCAGTGCCGGAACCTATGGCTACACCTTC
D gene: NA; clone size: NA; V gene: TRBV28; J gene: TRBJ1-2; CDR3 protein: CASSKQGSPLGGYTF; CDR3 DNA: TGTGCCAGCAGCAAACAGGGTTCTCCTCTAGGAGGCTACACCTTC
D gene: NA; clone size: NA; V gene: TRBV5-8; J gene: TRBJ2-7; CDR3 protein: CASSSFYEQYF; CDR3 DNA: TGTGCCAGCAGCTCTTTCTACGAGCAGTACTTC
D gene: NA; clone size: once; V gene: TRBV7-8; J gene: TRBJ2-7; CDR3 protein: CASTPAGHEQYF; CDR3 DNA: TGTGCCAGCACTCCGGCGGGCCACGAGCAGTACTTC
D gene: NA; clone size: NA; V gene: TRBV9; J gene: TRBJ2-2; CDR3 protein: CASGRPARQVNTGELFF; CDR3 DNA: TGTGCCAGCGGGCGGCCGGCTCGCCAGGTTAACACCGGGGAGCTGTTTTTT
D gene: NA; clone size: NA; V gene: TRBV28; J gene: TRBJ2-7; CDR3 protein: CASRRGISYEQYF; CDR3 DNA: TGTGCCAGCAGACGGGGGATCTCCTACGAGCAGTACTTC
D gene: TRBD1; clone size: NA; V gene: TRBV5-1; J gene: TRBJ2-7; CDR3 protein: CASGLWRQGASEQYF; CDR3 DNA: TGCGCCAGCGGCCTTTGGCGACAGGGGGCATCCGAGCAGTACTTC
D gene: TRBD1; clone size: NA; V gene: TRBV7-9; J gene: TRBJ2-3; CDR3 protein: CASSLGGPGQGAFTQYF; CDR3 DNA: TGTGCCAGCAGCTTAGGGGGACCGGGACAGGGGGCTTTTACGCAGTATTTT
D gene: NA; clone size: NA; V gene: TRBV28; J gene: TRBJ1-5; CDR3 protein: CASSPNQPQHF; CDR3 DNA: TGTGCCAGCAGCCCTAATCAGCCCCAGCATTTT
D gene: TRBD1; clone size: NA; V gene: TRBV28; J gene: TRBJ1-5; CDR3 protein: CASSLAPNRGYNQPQHF; CDR3 DNA: TGTGCCAGCAGTCTAGCTCCAAACAGGGGGTACAATCAGCCCCAGCATTTT
D gene: TRBD1; clone size: NA; V gene: TRBV5-1; J gene: TRBJ1-1; CDR3 protein: CASSLGQGMNTEAFF; CDR3 DNA: TGCGCCAGCAGCTTGGGACAGGGGATGAACACTGAAGCTTTCTTT
D gene: TRBD2; clone size: NA; V gene: TRBV5-1; J gene: TRBJ2-1; CDR3 protein: CASSWPSSLAGNNEQFF; CDR3 DNA: TGCGCCAGCAGCTGGCCTAGTAGTCTAGCGGGGAACAATGAGCAGTTCTTC
D gene: NA; clone size: NA; V gene: TRBV19; J gene: TRBJ2-7; CDR3 protein: CASSIEGKYEQYF; CDR3 DNA: TGTGCCAGTAGTATTGAAGGCAAGTACGAGCAGTACTTC
D gene: NA; clone size: NA; V gene: TRBV28; J gene: TRBJ2-1; CDR3 protein: CASSLYVDEQFF; CDR3 DNA: TGTGCCAGCAGTTTGTATGTGGATGAGCAGTTCTTC
D gene: NA; clone size: once; V gene: TRBV19; J gene: TRBJ2-2; CDR3 protein: CASSILIGVGELFF; CDR3 DNA: TGTGCCAGTAGTATTTTAATTGGGGTCGGGGAGCTGTTTTTT
D gene: NA; clone size: once; V gene: TRBV2; J gene: TRBJ2-7; CDR3 protein: CAGTEGRGSYEQYF; CDR3 DNA: TGTGCCGGCACGGAGGGGCGGGGCTCCTACGAGCAGTACTTC
D gene: TRBD2; clone size: NA; V gene: TRBV13; J gene: TRBJ2-7; CDR3 protein: CASTSGRGIEQYF; CDR3 DNA: TGTGCCAGCACCTCCGGGCGGGGGATTGAGCAGTACTTC
D gene: TRBD1; clone size: NA; V gene: TRBV20-1; J gene: TRBJ1-1; CDR3 protein: CSFPRGTEAFF; CDR3 DNA: TGCAGTTTCCCCAGGGGGACTGAAGCTTTCTTT
D gene: TRBD1; clone size: NA; V gene: TRBV12-5; J gene: TRBJ2-2; CDR3 protein: CASRPTGGNTGELFF; CDR3 DNA: TGTGCTAGCCGACCGACAGGGGGTAACACCGGGGAGCTGTTTTTT
D gene: NA; clone size: NA; V gene: TRBV19; J gene: TRBJ2-3; CDR3 protein: CASSIAAYSSTDTQYF; CDR3 DNA: TGTGCCAGTAGTATAGCCGCGTATTCTAGCACAGATACGCAGTATTTT
D gene: NA; clone size: NA; V gene: TRBV10-1; J gene: TRBJ1-1; CDR3 protein: CASSESGGRTEAFF; CDR3 DNA: TGCGCCAGCAGTGAGTCGGGGGGGCGAACTGAAGCTTTCTTT
D gene: TRBD2; clone size: NA; V gene: TRBV29-1; J gene: TRBJ2-3; CDR3 protein: CSSLGTSGMADTQYF; CDR3 DNA: TGCAGCTCCCTGGGGACTAGCGGGATGGCAGATACGCAGTATTTT
D gene: TRBD2; clone size: once; V gene: TRBV9; J gene: TRBJ2-4; CDR3 protein: CASGRAERNIQYF; CDR3 DNA: TGTGCCAGCGGGAGGGCCGAAAGAAACATTCAGTACTTC
D gene: NA; clone size: NA; V gene: TRBV10-1; J gene: TRBJ2-7; CDR3 protein: CASTMGRGEQYF; CDR3 DNA: TGCGCCAGCACCATGGGACGCGGTGAGCAGTACTTC
D gene: TRBD2; clone size: NA; V gene: TRBV7-8; J gene: TRBJ2-5; CDR3 protein: CASRTSGRTQETQYF; CDR3 DNA: TGTGCCAGCAGAACAAGCGGGAGAACTCAAGAGACCCAGTACTTC
D gene: NA; clone size: NA; V gene: TRBV4-1; J gene: TRBJ2-2; CDR3 protein: CASKGGPTVNTGELFF; CDR3 DNA: TGCGCCAGCAAAGGGGGGCCTACCGTGAACACCGGGGAGCTGTTTTTT
D gene: NA; clone size: NA; V gene: TRBV7-9; J gene: TRBJ1-1; CDR3 protein: CASSLFLGSRGDNTEAFF; CDR3 DNA: TGTGCCAGCAGCTTATTCTTGGGATCTCGGGGGGACAACACTGAAGCTTTCTTT
D gene: NA; clone size: NA; V gene: TRBV21-1; J gene: TRBJ2-7; CDR3 protein: CASSNGGSYEQYF; CDR3 DNA: TGTGCCAGCAGCAACGGGGGCTCCTACGAGCAGTACTTC
D gene: NA; clone size: NA; V gene: TRBV27; J gene: TRBJ2-4; CDR3 protein: CASSLSVRALAKNIQYF; CDR3 DNA: TGTGCCAGCAGTTTATCGGTGCGGGCCCTAGCCAAAAACATTCAGTACTTC
D gene: TRBD2; clone size: many; V gene: TRBV7-2; J gene: TRBJ2-7; CDR3 protein: CASSLAGLAGGAYEQYF; CDR3 DNA: TGTGCCAGCAGCTTAGCGGGACTAGCGGGAGGGGCCTACGAGCAGTACTTC
D gene: NA; clone size: NA; V gene: TRBV27; J gene: TRBJ1-4; CDR3 protein: CASSPRGGPAGDEKLFF; CDR3 DNA: TGTGCCAGCAGTCCACGAGGGGGGCCCGCAGGGGACGAAAAACTGTTTTTT
D gene: TRBD2; clone size: NA; V gene: TRBV7-2; J gene: TRBJ2-7; CDR3 protein: CASSLYRLAGFYEQYF; CDR3 DNA: TGTGCCAGCAGCTTATACCGACTAGCGGGATTCTACGAGCAGTACTTC
D gene: TRBD1; clone size: NA; V gene: TRBV27; J gene: TRBJ2-1; CDR3 protein: CASRLSAGTAYNEQFF; CDR3 DNA: TGTGCCAGCAGGTTAAGTGCCGGGACAGCCTACAATGAGCAGTTCTTC
D gene: TRBD1; clone size: NA; V gene: TRBV6-5; J gene: TRBJ2-7; CDR3 protein: CASGRTGPEQYF; CDR3 DNA: TGTGCCAGCGGGCGGACAGGGCCCGAGCAGTACTTC